Listed here are 21 T cell receptor beta chains from one sample, sequenced in a study of regulatory T cells in long-lasting Graves disease. Libraries of TCR beta came from iRepertoire HTBI primers plus Arm-PCR of CDR3 regions. One entry per CDR3 protein, called by TCRdb with MiXCR from the multiplex PCR reads. This table holds 350,000 to 450,000 distinct CDR3 sequences, 20% to 25% found once. Time point here: persistent/refractory GD, antithyroid drugs over 5 years with positive TRAb. Following extraction of RNA from PBMCs, that RNA was used to make the TCR library. The specimen comprised peripheral blood mononuclear cells (PBMCs), sampled when the disease was refractory, from a patient treated with antithyroid drugs. The receptors here all came from a female donor with Graves disease.

This chain uses TRBV2 with TRBJ2-3, with 8 bases identical to TRBD1. The junction had 4 bases not matched to a gene; V was cut back by 4 bases and J by 1 base. CDR1 SNHLY and CDR2 FYNNEI come from the germline V gene. This CDR3 region has 15 residues. CDR3 in amino acids: CASSGQGFGTDTQYF. CDR3 nucleotides: TGTGCCAGCAGTGGACAGGGGTTCGGCACAGATACGCAGTATTTT.

This clonotype was detected a few times. V gene TRBV18 combines with J gene TRBJ2-7; 9 nucleotides match TRBD1. The V gene's germline CDR1 is KGHSH and CDR2 LQKENI. V trimming: 2 bases; J trimming: 5 bases; junction bases outside the gene matches: 7. This CDR3 spans 15 amino acids. The CDR3: CASSPFPGQGNEQYF. CDR3 in DNA: TGTGCCAGCTCACCATTCCCGGGACAGGGCAACGAGCAGTACTTC.

Remarks on this clonotype: A single base separates this from a much larger clone, so it may be a read error. The gene calls are TRBV6-2 or TRBV6-3 and TRBJ2-7; tentative D call: TRBD1 (5 bases). Germline loops: CDR1 MNHEY, CDR2 SVGEGT. Trimming left V 0 bases short and J 0 bases short, with 12 bases between. The CDR3 is 16 residues long. This CDR3 is CASSYSWGRSSYEQYF. The CDR3, as DNA: TGTGCCAGCAGTTACTCTTGGGGCAGGAGCTCCTACGAGCAGTACTTC.

This clonotype was seen a single time. This may be a read error, as it is one base from a much larger clone. The CDR3 loop is CATSRGGAESYEQYF. CDR3 nucleotide sequence: TGTGCCACCAGCAGAGGAGGGGCGGAGTCCTACGAGCAGTACTTC. V and J are TRBV15 and TRBJ2-7; the D gene could be TRBD1 or TRBD2 (5 bases each). Trimming cost V 1 base and J 1 base, with 11 bases left between them. Germline V gives CDR1 LNHNV, CDR2 YYDKDF (reference sequence). The CDR3 consists of 15 residues.

This chain connects TRBV6-1 to TRBJ1-2; TRBD1 agrees at 7 bases. The CDR3 has 14 residues. Germline-derived CDR1 and CDR2 are MNHNS and SASEGT. V was pared by 6 bases and J by 5 bases, with 9 bases of the junction left unmatched. For the CDR3, the DNA is TGTGCCAGCAGGGTTTGGGACAGAACATATGGCTACACCTTC. Its translation: CASRVWDRTYGYTF.

Many counts were recorded for this clonotype. V is TRBV24-1 and J is TRBJ1-2; possible D gene TRBD1, 5 bases. Germline lookup yields CDR1 KGHDR and CDR2 SFDVKD. This CDR3 has 13 amino acids. V lost 2 bases to trimming and J lost 2 bases, with 5 bases between them. The CDR3 loop is CATSDYRNYGYTF. Written as DNA, the CDR3 is TGTGCCACCAGTGATTACAGGAACTATGGCTACACCTTC.

Comment on this clonotype: Germline and junction disagree at one end, which may indicate a read error. The gene calls are TRBV3-1 and TRBJ2-2, with D hard to call. The CDR3 contains 13 residues. CDR1 LGHDT and CDR2 YNNKEL come from the germline V gene (reference sequence). The CDR3 DNA reads TGTGCCAGCAGCAAAGAGAACACCGGGGAGCTGTTTTTT. Protein product: CASSKENTGELFF.

This clonotype was seen at least ten times. V gene TRBV6-2 or TRBV6-3 combines with J gene TRBJ2-7; TRBD1 might be the D (6 bases). The V gene's germline CDR1 is MNHEY and CDR2 SVGEGT. V was pared by 7 bases and J by 2 bases, with 12 bases between. This CDR3 has 13 residues. The DNA of the CDR3 is TGTGCCAGCAAAGGACAGACCCCCTACGAGCAGTACTTC. It codes for CASKGQTPYEQYF.

This clonotype was seen repeatedly, ten times or more. The chain is built from TRBV6-1 and TRBJ1-5, with D hard to call. Germline CDR1 MNHNS, CDR2 SASEGT. Trimming pared 6 bases from V and 8 bases from J, leaving 11 bases between. There are 12 residues in the CDR3. CDR3 DNA sequence: TGTGCCAGCAGGAATGGAATCAAGCCCCAGCATTTT. This codes for CASRNGIKPQHF.

V is TRBV10-3 and J is TRBJ2-5; D tentatively reads TRBD1 or TRBD2 (5 bases each). Germline values: CDR1 ENHRY, CDR2 SYGVKD. The CDR3 is 13 residues long. V gave up 10 bases and J gave up 5 bases, with 17 bases separating them. CDR3 coding DNA: TGTGCCACCCAACCGGGACCTGGGGAGACCCAGTACTTC. As protein: CATQPGPGETQYF.

The sample holds many counts of this clonotype. This chain joins TRBV20-1 and TRBJ2-7, with 10 bases identical to TRBD2. Germline CDR1 is DFQATT and CDR2 is SNEGSKA (reference sequence). After removal of 1 base from V and 0 bases from J, the junction contained 3 bases not matched to a gene. The CDR3 has 15 amino acids. The CDR3 sequence: CSARAGTSVSYEQYF. The CDR3 DNA reads TGCAGTGCTAGAGCCGGGACTAGCGTCTCCTACGAGCAGTACTTC.

There are a few counts of this clonotype. CDR3 amino acids: CATSLPTNTGELFF. The CDR3 DNA follows: TGTGCCACCTCCCTTCCCACGAACACCGGGGAGCTGTTTTTT. V and J are TRBV10-3 and TRBJ2-2; no clear D. This CDR3 is 14 amino acids long. CDR1 ENHRY and CDR2 SYGVKD come from the germline V gene. V was trimmed by 10 bases and J by 0 bases, leaving 12 bases between them.

This clonotype was observed at least ten times. The chain employs TRBV2 and TRBJ2-7; 7 bases match TRBD1. The CDR3 runs 13 residues. V trimming: 11 bases; J trimming: 7 bases; junction bases outside the gene matches: 14. Germline CDR1 and CDR2: SNHLY and FYNNEI. The CDR3 nucleotides read TGTGCCTACCTGGGACAGTCCCCCAGGGAGCAGTACTTC. It encodes CAYLGQSPREQYF. Full variable domain (outside the CDR3, taken from reference TRBV2 and TRBJ2-7): EPEVTQTPSHQVTQMGQEVILRCVPISNHLYFYWYRQILGQKVEFLVSFYNNEISEKSEIFDDQFSVERPDGSNFTLKIRSTKLEDSAMYFCAYLGQSPREQYFGPGTRLTVT.

This clonotype was detected ten times or more. The chain is built from TRBV2 and TRBJ2-7, with D unresolved. The CDR3 sequence is 13 residues long. V was shortened by 2 bases and J by 3 bases, with 8 bases between the two germline ends. CDR1 is SNHLY and CDR2 is FYNNEI in the germline V gene. The CDR3 loop is CASSEYVNYEQYF. The CDR3 region has the DNA TGTGCCAGCAGTGAATACGTGAACTACGAGCAGTACTTC.

The V call is TRBV18, the J call TRBJ2-1; weak D call: TRBD1 (5 bases). V gave up 3 bases and J gave up 8 bases, with 14 bases separating them. CDR1 and CDR2 (germline): KGHSH, LQKENI. This CDR3 contains 14 residues. In DNA, the CDR3 is TGTGCCAGCTCACCTTCCAGGGATGCCCATGAGCAGTTCTTC. Encoded protein: CASSPSRDAHEQFF.

A few counts support this clonotype. The chain links TRBV30 to TRBJ1-6; D gene uncertain. V was cut by 3 bases and J by 0 bases, with 9 bases left in between. The CDR3 length is 15 residues. Germline-derived CDR1 and CDR2 are GTSNPN and SVGIG (reference sequence). The CDR3 DNA follows: TGTGCCTGGAGGGAGGCGAGCTCCTATAATTCACCCCTCCACTTT. Its protein product is CAWREASSYNSPLHF.

Many counts were recorded for this clonotype. V usage is TRBV12-3 or TRBV12-4 and J usage is TRBJ1-1; 7 bases line up with TRBD1. This CDR3 comprises 13 residues. The trim removed 6 bases at V and 3 bases at J, leaving 4 bases unmatched. The CDR3 spells CASSLTGDTEAFF. CDR3 coding DNA: TGTGCCAGCAGCCTCACAGGGGACACTGAAGCTTTCTTT.

V and J are TRBV9 and TRBJ1-1; perhaps TRBD1 as D (6 bases). Trimming took off 9 bases at V and 2 bases at J, with 20 bases between the two ends. This CDR3 is built from 15 residues. The V gene's germline CDR1 is SGDLS and CDR2 YYNGEE. The CDR3 spells CATQTRRTENTEAFF. Here the CDR3 DNA reads TGTGCCACCCAAACCAGAAGGACAGAAAACACTGAAGCTTTCTTT.

This clonotype appeared a few times. The chain links TRBV6-2 or TRBV6-3 to TRBJ1-5; a possible D gene is TRBD1 (5 bases). The CDR3 spans 14 residues. Germline-derived CDR1 and CDR2 are MNHEY and SVGEGT. V was shortened by 11 bases and J by 5 bases, with 19 bases between the two germline ends. In nucleotides, the CDR3 is TGTGCCGGCGGGTGGGGGGATATTCATCAGCCCCAGCATTTT. It specifies CAGGWGDIHQPQHF.

This clonotype was found many times. J is TRBJ2-5 and V is TRBV27; TRBD2 matches 9 bases. CDR3 length equals 17 residues. V shed 0 bases, J shed 5 bases, and the junction held 10 bases outside the gene matches. Germline assignment: CDR1 MNHEY and CDR2 SMNVEV (reference sequence). The CDR3 DNA reads as TGTGCCAGCAGTTTATCCGCGGGAGGGCCGGTAGATGAGACCCAGTACTTC. It is translated as CASSLSAGGPVDETQYF.

The CDR3 DNA reads as TGTGCCAGCAGCGTAGAGGGGACAGGGGGTCGCGAGCAGTACTTC. It encodes CASSVEGTGGREQYF. The chain links TRBV9 to TRBJ2-7; 11 bases are shared with TRBD1. V lost 0 bases to trimming and J lost 6 bases; unmatched junction nucleotides: 5. The CDR3 spans 15 residues. Per the germline V gene, CDR1 is SGDLS and CDR2 is YYNGEE.